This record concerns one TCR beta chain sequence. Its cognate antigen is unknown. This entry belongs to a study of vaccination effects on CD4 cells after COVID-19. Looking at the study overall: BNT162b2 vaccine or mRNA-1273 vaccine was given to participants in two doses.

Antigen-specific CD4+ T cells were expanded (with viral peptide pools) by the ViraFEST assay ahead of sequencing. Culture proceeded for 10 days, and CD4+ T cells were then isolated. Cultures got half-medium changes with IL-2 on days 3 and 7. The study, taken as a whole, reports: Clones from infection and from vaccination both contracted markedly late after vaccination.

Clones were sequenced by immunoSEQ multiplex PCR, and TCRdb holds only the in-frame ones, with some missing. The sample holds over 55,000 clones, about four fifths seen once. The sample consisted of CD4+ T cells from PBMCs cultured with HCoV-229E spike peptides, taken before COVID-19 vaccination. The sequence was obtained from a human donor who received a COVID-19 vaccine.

DNA for the CDR3: TGTGCCAGCAGCTTGGGACAGGGACCCAAGAGAAACATTCAGTACTTC. It is translated as CASSLGQGPKRNIQYF. V and J are TRBV7-2 and TRBJ2-4, with 9 nucleotides matching TRBD1. The CDR3 runs 16 residues. V was clipped by 3 bases and J by 6 bases; unmatched bases: 9. CDR1 is SGHTA and CDR2 is FQGNSA in the germline V gene.